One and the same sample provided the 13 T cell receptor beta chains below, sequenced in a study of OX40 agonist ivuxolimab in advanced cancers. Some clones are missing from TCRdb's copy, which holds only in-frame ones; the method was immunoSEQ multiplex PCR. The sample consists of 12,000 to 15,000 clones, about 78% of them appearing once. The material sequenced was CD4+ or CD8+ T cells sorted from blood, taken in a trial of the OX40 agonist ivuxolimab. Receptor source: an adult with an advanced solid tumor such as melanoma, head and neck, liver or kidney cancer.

The CDR3 sequence: CATSISRGSNQPQHF. DNA for the CDR3: TGTGCCACCAGCATCTCCAGGGGGAGCAATCAGCCCCAGCATTTT. The chain carries TRBV15 and TRBJ1-5; 7 bases fit TRBD1. This CDR3 is built from 15 residues. The trim removed 4 bases at V and 1 base at J, leaving 4 bases unmatched. The V gene's germline CDR1 is LNHNV and CDR2 YYDKDF (reference sequence).

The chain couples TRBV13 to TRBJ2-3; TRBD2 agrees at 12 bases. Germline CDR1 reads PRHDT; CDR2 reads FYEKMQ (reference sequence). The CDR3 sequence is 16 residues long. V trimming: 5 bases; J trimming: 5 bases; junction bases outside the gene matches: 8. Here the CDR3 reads CASSPWTSGERDTQYF. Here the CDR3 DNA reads TGTGCCAGCAGCCCCTGGACTAGCGGGGAGAGAGATACGCAGTATTTT.

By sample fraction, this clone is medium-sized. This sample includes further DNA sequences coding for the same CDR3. The CDR3 DNA sequence: TGTGCCAGCAGCTTAGGGATTGGCGGGGGGGCGAGCACAGATACGCAGTATTTT. As protein: CASSLGIGGGASTDTQYF. This chain uses TRBV7-2 with TRBJ2-3; 9 positions agree with TRBD2. Looked up from germline, CDR1 is SGHTA and CDR2 is FQGNSA. The CDR3 extends over 18 amino acids. With V trimmed by 1 base and J by 0 bases, 8 bases remained unmatched.

The CDR3 DNA follows: TGTGCCTGGAGAGAGGATTCCTACGAGCAGTACTTC. Protein sequence: CAWREDSYEQYF. The genes are TRBV30 and TRBJ2-7; no reliable D call. The V gene's germline CDR1 is GTSNPN and CDR2 SVGIG (reference sequence). The CDR3 consists of 12 residues. The V gene lost 3 bases and the J gene lost 1 base, with 7 bases spanning the gap.

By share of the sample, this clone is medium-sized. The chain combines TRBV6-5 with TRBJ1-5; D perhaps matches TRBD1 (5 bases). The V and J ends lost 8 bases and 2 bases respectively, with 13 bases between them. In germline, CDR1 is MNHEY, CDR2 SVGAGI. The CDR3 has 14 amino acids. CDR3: CASSKAGGNQPQHF. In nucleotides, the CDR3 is TGTGCCAGCTCCAAGGCGGGGGGCAATCAGCCCCAGCATTTT.

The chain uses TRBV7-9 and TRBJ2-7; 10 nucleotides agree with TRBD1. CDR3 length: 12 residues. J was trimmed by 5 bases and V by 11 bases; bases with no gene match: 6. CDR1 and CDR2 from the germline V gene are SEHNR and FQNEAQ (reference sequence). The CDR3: CAGKGTGDEQYF. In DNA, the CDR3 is TGTGCCGGGAAAGGGACAGGGGACGAGCAGTACTTC.

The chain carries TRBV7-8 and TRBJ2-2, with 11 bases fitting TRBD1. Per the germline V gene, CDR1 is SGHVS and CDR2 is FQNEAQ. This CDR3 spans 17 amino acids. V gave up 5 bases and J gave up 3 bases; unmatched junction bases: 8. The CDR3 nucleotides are TGTGCCAGCAGCACCCCGGGACAGGGGGTGCACACCGGGGAGCTGTTTTTT. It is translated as CASSTPGQGVHTGELFF.

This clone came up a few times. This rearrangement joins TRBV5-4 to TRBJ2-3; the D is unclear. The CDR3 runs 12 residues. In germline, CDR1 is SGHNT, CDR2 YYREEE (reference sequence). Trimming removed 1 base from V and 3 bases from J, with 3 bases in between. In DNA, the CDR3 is TGTGCCAGCAGCTTGTCAACAGATACGCAGTATTTT. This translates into CASSLSTDTQYF. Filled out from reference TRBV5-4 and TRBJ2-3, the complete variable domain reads ETGVTQSPTHLIKTRGQQVTLRCSSQSGHNTVSWYQQALGQGPQFIFQYYREEENGRGNFPPRFSGLQFPNYSSELNVNALELDDSALYLCASSLSTDTQYFGPGTRLTVL.

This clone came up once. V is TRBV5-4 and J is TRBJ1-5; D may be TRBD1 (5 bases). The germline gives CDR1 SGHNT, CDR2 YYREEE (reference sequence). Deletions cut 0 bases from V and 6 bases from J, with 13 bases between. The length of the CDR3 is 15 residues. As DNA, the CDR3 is TGTGCCAGCAGCTTGGCCCCCGGGGGGGGTCAGCCCCAGCATTTT. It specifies CASSLAPGGGQPQHF. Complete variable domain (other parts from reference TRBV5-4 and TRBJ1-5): ETGVTQSPTHLIKTRGQQVTLRCSSQSGHNTVSWYQQALGQGPQFIFQYYREEENGRGNFPPRFSGLQFPNYSSELNVNALELDDSALYLCASSLAPGGGQPQHFGDGTRLSIL.

CDR3 protein: CASSYAAYSLHEQFF. The CDR3 DNA reads as TGTGCCAGCAGTTACGCGGCATACTCTCTACATGAGCAGTTCTTC. This sequence joins TRBV6-5 and TRBJ2-1; no clear D gene. Germline values: CDR1 MNHEY, CDR2 SVGAGI. V dropped 2 bases and J dropped 8 bases, with 16 bases sitting between them. This CDR3 spans 15 amino acids.

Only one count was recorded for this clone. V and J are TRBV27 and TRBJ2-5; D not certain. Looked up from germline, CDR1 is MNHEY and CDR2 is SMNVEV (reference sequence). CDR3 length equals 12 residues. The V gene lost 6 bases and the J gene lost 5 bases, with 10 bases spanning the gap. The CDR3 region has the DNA TGTGCCAGCAGATCCTGGGCGGAGACCCAGTACTTC. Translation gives CASRSWAETQYF.

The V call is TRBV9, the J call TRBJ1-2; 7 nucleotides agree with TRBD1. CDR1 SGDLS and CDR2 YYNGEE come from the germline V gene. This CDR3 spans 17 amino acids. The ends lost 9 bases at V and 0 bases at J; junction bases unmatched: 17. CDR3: CATSRTGSVSTNYGYTF. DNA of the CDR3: TGTGCCACCTCGAGGACAGGATCAGTCTCGACTAACTATGGCTACACCTTC.

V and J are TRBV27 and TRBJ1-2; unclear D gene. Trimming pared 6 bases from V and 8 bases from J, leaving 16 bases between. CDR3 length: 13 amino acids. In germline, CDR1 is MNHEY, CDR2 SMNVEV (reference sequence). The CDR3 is CASRAQYTTGYTF. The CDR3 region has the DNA TGTGCCAGCAGGGCCCAGTATACAACAGGCTACACCTTC.